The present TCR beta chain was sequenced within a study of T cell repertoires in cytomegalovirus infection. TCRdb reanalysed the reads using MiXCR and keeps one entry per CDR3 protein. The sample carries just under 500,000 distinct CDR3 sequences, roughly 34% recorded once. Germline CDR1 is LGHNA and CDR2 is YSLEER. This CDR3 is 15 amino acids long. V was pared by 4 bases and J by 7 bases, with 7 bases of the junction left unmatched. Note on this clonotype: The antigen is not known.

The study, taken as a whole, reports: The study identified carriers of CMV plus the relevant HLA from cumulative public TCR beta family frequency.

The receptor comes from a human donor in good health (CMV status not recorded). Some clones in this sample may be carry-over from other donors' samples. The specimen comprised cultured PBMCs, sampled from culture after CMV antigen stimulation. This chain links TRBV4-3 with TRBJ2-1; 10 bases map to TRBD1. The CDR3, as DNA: TGCGCCAGCAGCCCGACAGGGGGCGATGGGAATGAGCAGTTCTTC. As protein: CASSPTGGDGNEQFF.